A selection of T cell receptor beta chains follows, all from one sample in a study of neoadjuvant anti-PD-1 for oral cavity cancer. Only in-frame clones appear in the TCRdb table, and some are missing; sequencing was by immunoSEQ multiplex PCR. The sample yields under 9,500 clones, 65% to 70% seen once. The sequencing used tumor tissue, collected before nivolumab (anti-PD-1) treatment. These receptor sequences come from a person aged 35-79 years with oral cavity squamous cell carcinoma. CDR3s include the opening cysteine and the closing phenylalanine or tryptophan. The D gene is left open where the match is weak. Clone sizes are given selectively: once, few, many, or a class where the clone is expanded.

DNA	CDR3	J	V	D	size
TGTGCCAGCAGCCAAGATGTCGCCGTGGGACTAGCGTCGGGCAATGAGCAGTTCTTC	CASSQDVAVGLASGNEQFF	TRBJ2-1	TRBV4-2	TRBD2	.
TGTGCCAGCAGCCCCGGGAGGGGCCTAACCTACGAGCAGTACTTC	CASSPGRGLTYEQYF	TRBJ2-7	TRBV27	TRBD2	.
TGCGCCAGCAGCCAAGAGGAGGCGGGGGGCTTGGATGAGCAGTTCTTC	CASSQEEAGGLDEQFF	TRBJ2-1	TRBV4-1	TRBD2	once
TGTGCCAGCAGTTTCCAGACAGGGTCGAGGGCTTTCTTT	CASSFQTGSRAFF	TRBJ1-1	TRBV27	TRBD1	.
TGTGCCAGCAGTGAACGTAGCAGCCAGAACACTGAAGCTTTCTTT	CASSERSSQNTEAFF	TRBJ1-1	TRBV2	.	once
TGTGCCAGCAGCGTGGGCGGAGACACCGGGGAGCTGTTTTTT	CASSVGGDTGELFF	TRBJ2-2	TRBV9	.	.
TGTGCCAGCAGTGAGGATAGCGGGGGGTTGGGAGAGACCCAGTACTTC	CASSEDSGGLGETQYF	TRBJ2-5	TRBV6-1	TRBD2	.
TGTGCCAGCAGTCTCTCCTTAGGGGTTAGAACGACCTACGAGCAGTACTTC	CASSLSLGVRTTYEQYF	TRBJ2-7	TRBV7-9	.	.
TGCGCCAGCAGCCCACAGGTCGGGGGGTATGAGAGGAACACTGAAGCTTTCTTT	CASSPQVGGYERNTEAFF	TRBJ1-1	TRBV4-1	.	few
TGCGCCAGCAGCCCAGACAGACCCATCACAGATACGCAGTATTTT	CASSPDRPITDTQYF	TRBJ2-3	TRBV5-1	.	few
TGTGCCAGCAGTTATGATCAGCCCCAGCATTTT	CASSYDQPQHF	TRBJ1-5	TRBV2	.	few
TGTGCCAGCAGTTTAGTGGGACTAGCGGGCTCCTACGAGCAGTACTTC	CASSLVGLAGSYEQYF	TRBJ2-7	TRBV28	TRBD2	.
TGTGCCAGCTCAGCCCAAGAGACCCAGTACTTC	CASSAQETQYF	TRBJ2-5	TRBV18	.	.
TGTGCCAGCAGCACCGGGACAGGAGCTAGCAATCAGCCCCAGCATTTT	CASSTGTGASNQPQHF	TRBJ1-5	TRBV9	TRBD1	.
TGTGCCAGCAGCCAAGAGCTAGCGGGCCCCTCCTACGAGCAGTACTTC	CASSQELAGPSYEQYF	TRBJ2-7	TRBV4-2	TRBD2	.
TGTGCCAGCGCCCGGGACTACCAAGACGGCATTCAGTACTTC	CASARDYQDGIQYF	TRBJ2-4	TRBV6-1	TRBD2	.
TGTGCCAGCAGTGAAGGGGGCGGAGGCGGGGAGCTGTTTTTT	CASSEGGGGGELFF	TRBJ2-2	TRBV6-1	.	.
TGTGCCAGTAGTATATGGACAGGGGATGGCAATCAGCCCCAGCATTTT	CASSIWTGDGNQPQHF	TRBJ1-5	TRBV19	TRBD1	.
TGTGCCAGCAGGCCGGGACAGGGCACAGATACGCAGTATTTT	CASRPGQGTDTQYF	TRBJ2-3	TRBV2	TRBD1	.
TGTGCCAGCAGCTTATCTTACAGGGGCACTGAAGCTTTCTTT	CASSLSYRGTEAFF	TRBJ1-1	TRBV7-2	TRBD1	.
TGTGCCAGCAGTTTAGAAAGGGGAGGAGTCGCTTTCTTT	CASSLERGGVAFF	TRBJ1-1	TRBV27	.	.
TGTGCCAGCAGCTTAGTAACAGGCCTGGGGCAGCCCCAGCATTTT	CASSLVTGLGQPQHF	TRBJ1-5	TRBV7-2	.	few
TGTGCCAGCTCACCACGACAGACTAGCGGTAACACCGGGGAGCTGTTTTTT	CASSPRQTSGNTGELFF	TRBJ2-2	TRBV18	TRBD2	.
TGTGCCAGCTCACCAGGGCCGGAAAACTATGGCTACACCTTC	CASSPGPENYGYTF	TRBJ1-2	TRBV18	.	.
TGCAGCGTTGACGAAGGGGGGATACAAGAGACCCAGTACTTC	CSVDEGGIQETQYF	TRBJ2-5	TRBV29-1	.	once
TGTGCCAGCAGTTTTTCGGGATGGCCTAGGGGTCTTAAGTTCGATGGCTACACCTTC	CASSFSGWPRGLKFDGYTF	TRBJ1-2	TRBV27	.	once
TGCAGCGGTCAGAGCGCCAACACTGAAGCTTTCTTT	CSGQSANTEAFF	TRBJ1-1	TRBV29-1	.	.
TGTGCCAGCAGTGGTGAATCCGGGACCCAAGAGACCCAGTACTTC	CASSGESGTQETQYF	TRBJ2-5	TRBV6-1	.	few
TGTGCCAGCTCACCGTCGACAGGAGGTATGAACACTGAAGCTTTCTTT	CASSPSTGGMNTEAFF	TRBJ1-1	TRBV18	.	.
TGTGCCAGCAGTGTAGGAACTAGCGGGGGGGAATACAATGAGCAGTTCTTC	CASSVGTSGGEYNEQFF	TRBJ2-1	TRBV2	TRBD2	.
TGCGCCAGCAGTGATTGGCAGCTGAGGGCCGGCAATCAGCCCCAGCATTTT	CASSDWQLRAGNQPQHF	TRBJ1-5	TRBV10-2	.	few
TGTGCCAGCTCACTTCGCCAACGGACAGGGGGCTGGAATGAGCAGTTCTTC	CASSLRQRTGGWNEQFF	TRBJ2-1	TRBV18	TRBD1	few
TGTGCCAGCAGCCCGGGACAGGACTATGGCTACACCTTC	CASSPGQDYGYTF	TRBJ1-2	TRBV11-2	TRBD1	.
TGTGCCAGCAGCTTGGGGGGACAGGTGGGCACTGAAGCTTTCTTT	CASSLGGQVGTEAFF	TRBJ1-1	TRBV7-3	TRBD1	.
TGTGCCAGCAGTTTTGCGGGGCAAAACTATGGCTACACCTTC	CASSFAGQNYGYTF	TRBJ1-2	TRBV28	.	.
TGCGCCAGCACTCGAGGGGCGTTGAACACTGAAGCTTTCTTT	CASTRGALNTEAFF	TRBJ1-1	TRBV4-1	.	.
TGTGCCTGGAGTGTAAAAGCGGCGGAGACCCAGTACTTC	CAWSVKAAETQYF	TRBJ2-5	TRBV30	.	.
TGTGCCAGCAGTCCCGCCGGGAATGAGCAGTTCTTC	CASSPAGNEQFF	TRBJ2-1	TRBV2	.	.
TGTGCCTGGAGTGTCAGCAAAGAAGCTTTCTTT	CAWSVSKEAFF	TRBJ1-1	TRBV30	.	.
TGTGCCAGCAGTGAAGCTTCAGCGGGAGTGAGTACGCAGTATTTT	CASSEASAGVSTQYF	TRBJ2-3	TRBV6-1	TRBD2	.
TGTGCCAGCAGCTGGACTAGCGGAGAAACCTACAATGAGCAGTTCTTC	CASSWTSGETYNEQFF	TRBJ2-1	TRBV6-6	TRBD2	.
TGTGCCAGCAGCTTAGGATGGGCAGGTAATCAGCCCCAGCATTTT	CASSLGWAGNQPQHF	TRBJ1-5	TRBV7-8	.	.
TGTGCCTGGAGTAAGGGCCAAAGGGGCAGTTCACCCCTCCACTTT	CAWSKGQRGSSPLHF	TRBJ1-6	TRBV30	.	once
TGTGCCAGCAGTTTTAGCGGGACGAACTCCTACAATGAGCAGTTCTTC	CASSFSGTNSYNEQFF	TRBJ2-1	TRBV27	TRBD2	large
TGTGCCAGCAGCTTCAGATACACTGAAGCTTTCTTT	CASSFRYTEAFF	TRBJ1-1	TRBV13	.	.
TGTGCCAGCGTCGGACCGGAAGCGGGACAGGGCCTCTATGGCTACACCTTC	CASVGPEAGQGLYGYTF	TRBJ1-2	TRBV5-6	TRBD1	.
TGTGCCAGCTCACCATGGGGACCAGGGTTGGAAAAACTGTTTTTT	CASSPWGPGLEKLFF	TRBJ1-4	TRBV18	.	.
TGTGCCAGCAGCTTGGCCCTCGGGACAGGGAATGAAAAACTGTTTTTT	CASSLALGTGNEKLFF	TRBJ1-4	TRBV5-8	TRBD1	once
TGCGCCAGCAGCTTAGAGGACAGGGTAGTCGGCTACACCTTC	CASSLEDRVVGYTF	TRBJ1-2	TRBV5-1	TRBD1	.
TGTGCCAGCAGCCGAAACACCATCTCCTACGAGCAGTACTTC	CASSRNTISYEQYF	TRBJ2-7	TRBV7-9	.	.
TGTGCCAGCAGCGCGGCCGGGACAGGGGGGTACAATGAGCAGTTCTTC	CASSAAGTGGYNEQFF	TRBJ2-1	TRBV9	TRBD1	.
TGTGCCAGCTCACCGGGACAGGGCACTGAAGCTTTCTTT	CASSPGQGTEAFF	TRBJ1-1	TRBV18	TRBD1	.